Below, 24 T cell receptor beta chains from the same sample are listed, as sequenced in a study of blood T cell repertoires in COVID-19 (dated by TCRdb to the early 2020s). The library was built by means of the immunoSEQ multiplex PCR assay. TCRdb provides this immuneACCESS table in a form limited to in-frame rearrangements. Some clones are lacking; in checked studies, under half of them reflect an unresolved V gene, and why the rest are absent is not known. The sample data list 60,000 to 80,000 clones, and roughly 92% of these were observed just once. The ten largest clones capture 5.5% to 6% of the sample. The sequenced material came from peripheral blood. The receptors stem from a human donor in a cohort sampled during active COVID-19.

This clone appeared a few times. The chain couples TRBV19 to TRBJ1-6; TRBD1 might be the D (6 bases). The germline V and J ends were trimmed by 7 bases and 6 bases, with 10 bases remaining between them. The CDR3 contains 13 residues. Per the germline V gene, CDR1 is LNHDA and CDR2 is SQIVND (reference sequence). The CDR3 coding sequence is TGTGCCAGTAAGGACAGAAGTAATTCACCCCTCCACTTT. It yields the protein CASKDRSNSPLHF.

This chain uses TRBV5-1 with TRBJ2-7, with 7 bases aligning to TRBD1. Germline CDR1 is SGHRS and CDR2 is YFSETQ. Unmatched junction bases numbered 7, after V lost 4 bases and J lost 0 bases. There are 15 residues in the CDR3. CDR3: CASSPTGMGSYEQYF. The CDR3 DNA follows: TGCGCCAGCAGCCCGACAGGGATGGGCTCCTACGAGCAGTACTTC. The full variable domain, completed using reference TRBV5-1 and TRBJ2-7, is KAGVTQTPRYLIKTRGQQVTLSCSPISGHRSVSWYQQTPGQGLQFLFEYFSETQRNKGNFPGRFSGRQFSNSRSEMNVSTLELGDSALYLCASSPTGMGSYEQYFGPGTRLTVT.

The chain combines TRBV6-5 with TRBJ2-2; D unclear. Germline assignment: CDR1 MNHEY and CDR2 SVGAGI. This CDR3 region has 13 residues. V was shortened by 8 bases and J by 4 bases, with 11 bases between the two germline ends. DNA for the CDR3: TGTGCCAGCTGGTGGCGGAGCACCGGGGAGCTGTTTTTT. Translating it yields CASWWRSTGELFF.

The chain has TRBV28 and TRBJ2-7, with 7 positions matching TRBD1. The germline V gene encodes CDR1 MDHEN and CDR2 SYDVKM. The CDR3 sequence is 14 residues long. The J segment lost 6 bases and the V segment lost 4 bases, leaving 9 bases of the junction unmatched. This CDR3 reads CASSSGQVTIEQYF. CDR3 coding DNA: TGTGCCAGCAGTTCCGGACAGGTGACCATCGAGCAGTACTTC.

Points on this clone: The same CDR3 is also encoded by other DNA sequences in this sample. The rearrangement links TRBV4-1 to TRBJ1-1; D remains unclear. CDR3 length: 14 amino acids. Trimming removed 0 bases from V and 6 bases from J, with 11 bases in between. Germline assignment: CDR1 MGHRA and CDR2 YSYEKL. CDR3 nucleotides: TGCGCCAGCAGCCAAGAAGGGCGGGCGTCTGAAGCTTTCTTT. Translating it yields CASSQEGRASEAFF.

V gene TRBV4-1 combines with J gene TRBJ1-3; TRBD1 agrees at 7 bases. J lost 4 bases, V lost 4 bases, and 13 bases had no gene match. The length of the CDR3 is 17 residues. Germline V gene data show CDR1 as MGHRA and CDR2 as YSYEKL. The chain's CDR3 is CASSPPQSTGFGNTIYF. The CDR3 DNA reads as TGCGCCAGCAGCCCCCCGCAATCGACAGGGTTCGGAAACACCATATATTTT.

V is TRBV18 and J is TRBJ2-1, with 8 bases identical to TRBD1. The CDR3 runs 15 residues. The J segment lost 8 bases and the V segment lost 0 bases, leaving 6 bases of the junction unmatched. In germline, CDR1 is KGHSH, CDR2 LQKENI. CDR3 in amino acids: CASSPPAGGGYEQFF. CDR3 sequence (DNA): TGTGCCAGCTCACCACCGGCAGGGGGCGGGTATGAGCAGTTCTTC.

The chain recombines TRBV6-2 or TRBV6-3 with TRBJ1-1, with TRBD1 identical over 7 bases. Germline values: CDR1 MNHEY, CDR2 SVGEGT. The CDR3 sequence is 14 residues long. The trim removed 2 bases at V and 5 bases at J, leaving 5 bases unmatched. CDR3 coding DNA: TGTGCCAGCAGTTACCAGGGGGGTCGGACTGAAGCTTTCTTT. Its translation: CASSYQGGRTEAFF.

V usage is TRBV12-5 and J usage is TRBJ2-3; the D is unclear. Germline-derived CDR1 and CDR2 are LGHNT and FRNRAP. The CDR3 loop spans 11 amino acids. Trimming pared 7 bases from V and 4 bases from J, leaving 6 bases between. The CDR3 is CASALSDTQYF. The CDR3 region has the DNA TGTGCTAGTGCCCTATCAGATACGCAGTATTTT.

The chain joins TRBV7-6 to TRBJ1-1; 7 nucleotides line up with TRBD1. CDR1 and CDR2 (germline): SGHVS, FNYEAQ. The CDR3 has 15 residues. Germline trimming cut 4 bases from V and 6 bases from J; bases unmatched to any gene: 11. DNA for the CDR3: TGTGCCAGCAGCTATTGGACAGGAAAGCAGTCTGAAGCTTTCTTT. Translating gives CASSYWTGKQSEAFF. Based on the CDR3 plus reference TRBV7-6 and TRBJ1-1, the full variable domain is GAGVSQSPRYKVTKRGQDVALRCDPISGHVSLYWYRQALGQGPEFLTYFNYEAQQDKSGLPNDRFSAERPEGSISTLTIQRTEQRDSAMYRCASSYWTGKQSEAFFGQGTRLTVV.

CDR3 sequence: CASSQEAGENSPLHF. In DNA form, the CDR3 reads TGCGCCAGCAGCCAAGAGGCAGGCGAGAATTCACCCCTCCACTTT. The rearrangement uses TRBV4-1 and TRBJ1-6; D uncertain. The germline V gene encodes CDR1 MGHRA and CDR2 YSYEKL. The length of the CDR3 is 15 residues. The germline V and J ends were trimmed by 0 bases and 7 bases, with 10 bases remaining between them.

The chain is built from TRBV9 and TRBJ2-3; tentative D call: TRBD2 (6 bases). This CDR3 has 16 amino acids. Trimming shortened V by 1 base and J by 3 bases, and 15 bases separated the two germline ends. The V gene's germline CDR1 is SGDLS and CDR2 YYNGEE. Here the CDR3 reads CASSVPTSHITDTQYF. CDR3 DNA: TGTGCCAGCAGCGTACCAACTAGCCATATAACAGATACGCAGTATTTT.

The V gene is TRBV7-6, the J gene TRBJ2-3; 11 nucleotides align to TRBD2. CDR1 is SGHVS, CDR2 FNYEAQ, per germline. V trimming: 2 bases; J trimming: 3 bases; junction bases outside the gene matches: 10. The CDR3 is 18 amino acids. CDR3 in amino acids: CASSLNPLAGVRTDTQYF. The CDR3 coding sequence is TGTGCCAGCAGCTTAAACCCACTAGCGGGGGTGAGGACAGATACGCAGTATTTT.

The chain uses TRBV30 and TRBJ2-3; TRBD2 aligns across 13 bases. Germline lookup yields CDR1 GTSNPN and CDR2 SVGIG (reference sequence). Germline trimming cut 5 bases from V and 8 bases from J; bases unmatched to any gene: 4. The CDR3 runs to 13 residues. The CDR3 here is CAWGLAGVPTQYF. The CDR3 DNA reads as TGTGCCTGGGGACTAGCGGGAGTTCCTACGCAGTATTTT.

This clone showed up just once. V gene TRBV28 combines with J gene TRBJ1-1, with 9 bases lining up with TRBD1. The ends lost 3 bases at V and 0 bases at J; junction bases unmatched: 2. The CDR3 length is 15 residues. From germline, CDR1 is MDHEN and CDR2 SYDVKM. CDR3 amino acids: CASSFGTGLNTEAFF. The CDR3 DNA reads as TGTGCCAGCAGTTTTGGGACAGGGTTGAACACTGAAGCTTTCTTT.

In this sample, this clone turned up once. V is TRBV28 and J is TRBJ2-1; D not resolved. This CDR3 comprises 14 residues. V lost 7 bases to trimming and J lost 0 bases, with 10 bases between them. Germline loops: CDR1 MDHEN, CDR2 SYDVKM. For the CDR3, the DNA is TGTGCCAGCAACGCGGAAAGCTCCTACAATGAGCAGTTCTTC. This sequence encodes CASNAESSYNEQFF.

CDR3 amino acids: CASSLAGAGYTF. In DNA, the CDR3 is TGTGCCAGCAGTTTGGCAGGGGCTGGCTACACCTTC. The chain employs TRBV12-3 or TRBV12-4 and TRBJ1-2, with a possible D match to TRBD1 (6 bases). V lost 3 bases, J lost 7 bases, and 9 bases lay in between. The CDR3 covers 12 residues.

The chain has TRBV4-1 and TRBJ2-1, with D possibly being TRBD2 (6 bases). This CDR3 spans 17 amino acids. Between the trimmed V and J ends, which lost 0 bases and 7 bases, there was a span of 19 bases. Germline-derived CDR1 and CDR2 are MGHRA and YSYEKL. The chain's CDR3 is CASSQDFGTRTLNEQFF. In nucleotides, the CDR3 is TGCGCCAGCAGCCAAGATTTTGGGACTCGCACCCTAAATGAGCAGTTCTTC.

The chain joins TRBV9 to TRBJ2-5; weak D call: TRBD1 (6 bases). Germline CDR1 and CDR2: SGDLS and YYNGEE. The CDR3 runs to 13 residues. The V gene lost 5 bases and the J gene lost 2 bases, with 10 bases spanning the gap. The CDR3 DNA reads as TGTGCCAGCAGTACAGGGTCTCAAGAGACCCAGTACTTC. Protein: CASSTGSQETQYF.

The rearrangement uses TRBV15 and TRBJ1-5; 7 positions match TRBD1. V lost 3 bases, J lost 3 bases, and 5 bases stayed unmatched. The CDR3 is made up of 15 amino acids. Germline CDR1 reads LNHNV; CDR2 reads YYDKDF (reference sequence). CDR3 loop: CATSRLGTVNQPQHF. The CDR3 DNA sequence: TGTGCCACCAGCAGGCTCGGGACAGTCAATCAGCCCCAGCATTTT.

The chain employs TRBV5-1 and TRBJ2-7, with D uncertain. The V gene lost 5 bases and the J gene lost 0 bases, with 9 bases spanning the gap. CDR1 is SGHRS, CDR2 YFSETQ, per germline. The CDR3 totals 13 residues. CDR3 coding DNA: TGCGCCAGCAGTTGGGCTGGCTCCTACGAGCAGTACTTC. This sequence encodes CASSWAGSYEQYF.

Points on this clone: Its ends do not fully match the called genes, so a read error is possible. The rearrangement joins TRBV20-1 to TRBJ1-2, with D uncertain. From germline, CDR1 is DFQATT and CDR2 SNEGSKA (reference sequence). CDR3 size: 15 residues. For the CDR3, the DNA is TGCAGTGCTAGTCTACGGGCACTAGCTAACTATGACTACACCTTC. Translation gives CSASLRALANYDYTF.

This chain links TRBV14 with TRBJ2-3; 10 nucleotides line up with TRBD2. This CDR3 has 19 amino acids. CDR1 and CDR2 (germline): SGHDN, FVKESK. With 0 bases clipped from V and 1 base from J, the junction kept 10 bases outside the gene matches. CDR3 in DNA: TGTGCCAGCAGCCAAGAAGATTCTCAACTAGCGGGGTGCACAGATACGCAGTATTTT. This sequence encodes CASSQEDSQLAGCTDTQYF. The full variable domain, in which reference TRBV14 and TRBJ2-3 provide the parts outside the CDR3, is EAGVTQFPSHSVIEKGQTVTLRCDPISGHDNLYWYRRVMGKEIKFLLHFVKESKQDESGMPNNRFLAERTGGTYSTLKVQPAELEDSGVYFCASSQEDSQLAGCTDTQYFGPGTRLTVL.

CDR3 sequence: CASSRQITGELFF. DNA for the CDR3: TGTGCCAGCAGCCGACAGATCACCGGGGAGCTGTTTTTT. This sequence joins TRBV7-9 and TRBJ2-2; maybe TRBD1 (5 bases). This CDR3 spans 13 amino acids. Trimming cost V 5 bases and J 4 bases, with 8 bases left between them. Germline loops: CDR1 SEHNR, CDR2 FQNEAQ (reference sequence).